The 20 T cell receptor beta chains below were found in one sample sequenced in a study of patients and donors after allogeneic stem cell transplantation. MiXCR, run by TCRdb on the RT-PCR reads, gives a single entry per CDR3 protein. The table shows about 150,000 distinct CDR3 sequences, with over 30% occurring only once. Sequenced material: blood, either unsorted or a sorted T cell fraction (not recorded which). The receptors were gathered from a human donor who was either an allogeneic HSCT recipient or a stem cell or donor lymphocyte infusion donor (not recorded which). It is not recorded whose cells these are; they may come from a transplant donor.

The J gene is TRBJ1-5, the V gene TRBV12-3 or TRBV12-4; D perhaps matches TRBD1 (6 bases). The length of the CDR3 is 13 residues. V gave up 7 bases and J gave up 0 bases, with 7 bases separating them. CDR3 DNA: TGTGCCAGCAACAGGGATAGCAATCAGCCCCAGCATTTT. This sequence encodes CASNRDSNQPQHF.

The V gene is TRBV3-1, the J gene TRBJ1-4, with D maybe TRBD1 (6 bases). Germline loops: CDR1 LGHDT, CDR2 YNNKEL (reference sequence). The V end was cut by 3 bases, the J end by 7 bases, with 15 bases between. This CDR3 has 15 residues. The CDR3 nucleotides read TGTGCCAGCAGCCAGGGGACACATCGGAGTGAAAAACTGTTTTTT. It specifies CASSQGTHRSEKLFF. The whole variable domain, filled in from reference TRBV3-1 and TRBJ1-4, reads DTAVSQTPKYLVTQMGNDKSIKCEQNLGHDTMYWYKQDSKKFLKIMFSYNNKELIINETVPNRFSPKSPDKAHLNLHINSLELGDSAVYFCASSQGTHRSEKLFFGSGTQLSVL.

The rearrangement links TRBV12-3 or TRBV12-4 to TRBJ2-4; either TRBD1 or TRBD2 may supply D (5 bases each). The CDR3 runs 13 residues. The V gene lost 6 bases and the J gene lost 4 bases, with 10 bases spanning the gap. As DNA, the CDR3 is TGTGCCAGCAGCCTGGGACGGAAAAACATTCAGTACTTC. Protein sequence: CASSLGRKNIQYF.

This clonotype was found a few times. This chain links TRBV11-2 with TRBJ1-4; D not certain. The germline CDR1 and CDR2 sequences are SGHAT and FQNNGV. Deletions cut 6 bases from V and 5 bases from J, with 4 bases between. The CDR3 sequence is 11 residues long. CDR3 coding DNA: TGTGCCAGCAGGAAGAATGAAAAACTGTTTTTT. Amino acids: CASRKNEKLFF.

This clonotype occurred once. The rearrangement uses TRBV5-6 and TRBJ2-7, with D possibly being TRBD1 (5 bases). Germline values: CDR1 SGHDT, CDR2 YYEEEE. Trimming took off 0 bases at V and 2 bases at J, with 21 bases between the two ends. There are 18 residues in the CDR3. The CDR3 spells CASSLGYGSSDTTYEQYV. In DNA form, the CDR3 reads TGTGCCAGCAGCTTGGGATACGGGTCCTCGGACACCACCTACGAGCAGTACGTC.

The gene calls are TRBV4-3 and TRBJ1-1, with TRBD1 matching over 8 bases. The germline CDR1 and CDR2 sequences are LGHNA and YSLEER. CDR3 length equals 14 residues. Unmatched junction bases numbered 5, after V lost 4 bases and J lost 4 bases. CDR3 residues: CASSLIDRGTEAFF. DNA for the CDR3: TGCGCCAGCAGCCTAATCGACAGGGGCACTGAAGCTTTCTTT.

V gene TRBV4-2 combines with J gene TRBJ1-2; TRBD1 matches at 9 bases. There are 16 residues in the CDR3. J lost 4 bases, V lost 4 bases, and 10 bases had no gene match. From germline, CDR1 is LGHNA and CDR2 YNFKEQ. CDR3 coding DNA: TGTGCCAGCAGCCCCAACTTTTTGACAGGGGGCTATGGCTACACCTTC. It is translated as CASSPNFLTGGYGYTF.

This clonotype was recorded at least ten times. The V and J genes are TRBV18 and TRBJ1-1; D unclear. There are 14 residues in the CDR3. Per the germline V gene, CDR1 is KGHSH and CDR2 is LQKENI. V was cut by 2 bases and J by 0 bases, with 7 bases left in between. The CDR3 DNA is TGTGCCAGCTCACCAGAGGGCCTGAACACTGAAGCTTTCTTT. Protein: CASSPEGLNTEAFF.

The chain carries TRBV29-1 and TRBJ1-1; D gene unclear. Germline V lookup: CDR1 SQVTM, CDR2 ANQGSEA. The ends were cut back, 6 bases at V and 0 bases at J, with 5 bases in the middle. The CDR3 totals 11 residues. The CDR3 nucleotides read TGCAGCGTACCTATGAACACTGAAGCTTTCTTT. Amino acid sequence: CSVPMNTEAFF.

CDR3 nucleotides: TGTGCCAGCAGCCAAGGACAGGTCTCTGGAAACACCATATATTTT. This encodes CASSQGQVSGNTIYF. V and J are TRBV4-2 and TRBJ1-3; D is possibly TRBD1 (6 bases). Germline CDR1 is LGHNA and CDR2 is YNFKEQ. Trimming removed 1 base from V and 0 bases from J, with 7 bases in between. The CDR3 contains 15 residues.

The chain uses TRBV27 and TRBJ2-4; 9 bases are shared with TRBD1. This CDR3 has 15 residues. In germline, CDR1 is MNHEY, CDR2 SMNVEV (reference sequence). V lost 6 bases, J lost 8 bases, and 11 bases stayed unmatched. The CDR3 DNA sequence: TGTGCCAGCAGCCGTGGACAGGGGAAGGGGGACATTCAGTACTTC. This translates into CASSRGQGKGDIQYF.

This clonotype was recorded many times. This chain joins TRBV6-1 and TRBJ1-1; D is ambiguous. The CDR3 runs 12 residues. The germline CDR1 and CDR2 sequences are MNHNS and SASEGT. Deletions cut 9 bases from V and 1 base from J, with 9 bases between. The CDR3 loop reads CASSKGNTEAFF. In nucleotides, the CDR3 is TGTGCCAGTTCGAAGGGGAACACTGAAGCTTTCTTT.

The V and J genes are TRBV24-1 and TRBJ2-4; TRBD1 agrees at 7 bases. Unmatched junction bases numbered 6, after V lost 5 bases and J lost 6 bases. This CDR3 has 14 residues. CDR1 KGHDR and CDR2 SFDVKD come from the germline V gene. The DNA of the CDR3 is TGTGCCACCAGTGCTAGGGGGCCGTCAAACATTCAGTACTTC. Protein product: CATSARGPSNIQYF.

The CDR3 DNA reads TGCGCCAGCAGCCATCCCCCCGTCGGACTAGCGTTAGAGACCCAGTACTTC. It codes for CASSHPPVGLALETQYF. This chain connects TRBV4-1 to TRBJ2-5; TRBD2 matches 9 bases. This CDR3 is built from 17 residues. V lost 3 bases to trimming and J lost 4 bases; unmatched junction nucleotides: 12. From germline, CDR1 is MGHRA and CDR2 YSYEKL.

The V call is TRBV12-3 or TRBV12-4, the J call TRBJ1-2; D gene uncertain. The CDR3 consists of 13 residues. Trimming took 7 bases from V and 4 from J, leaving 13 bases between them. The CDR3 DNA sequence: TGTGCCAGCACCTTGGACGGAATCTATGGCTACACCTTC. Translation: CASTLDGIYGYTF.

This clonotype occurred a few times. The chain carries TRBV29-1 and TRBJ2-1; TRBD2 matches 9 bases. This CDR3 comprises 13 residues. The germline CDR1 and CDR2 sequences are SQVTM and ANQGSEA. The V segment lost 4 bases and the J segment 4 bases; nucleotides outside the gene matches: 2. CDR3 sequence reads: CSVVTSGYNEQFF. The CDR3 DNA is TGCAGCGTTGTAACTAGCGGGTACAATGAGCAGTTCTTC.

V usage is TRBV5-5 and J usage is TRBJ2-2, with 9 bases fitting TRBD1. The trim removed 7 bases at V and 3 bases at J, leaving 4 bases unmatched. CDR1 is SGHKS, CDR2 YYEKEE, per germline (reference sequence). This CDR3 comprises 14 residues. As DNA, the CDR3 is TGTGCCAGCGACGACAGGGGGGACACCGGGGAGCTGTTTTTT. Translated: CASDDRGDTGELFF.

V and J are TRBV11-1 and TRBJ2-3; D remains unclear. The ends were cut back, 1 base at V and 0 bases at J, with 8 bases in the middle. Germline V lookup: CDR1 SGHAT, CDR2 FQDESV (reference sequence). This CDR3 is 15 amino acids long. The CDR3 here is CASSLVFSSTDTQYF. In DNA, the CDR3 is TGTGCCAGCAGCTTAGTTTTCTCTAGCACAGATACGCAGTATTTT. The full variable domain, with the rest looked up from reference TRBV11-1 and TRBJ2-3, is EAEVAQSPRYKITEKSQAVAFWCDPISGHATLYWYRQILGQGPELLVQFQDESVVDDSQLPKDRFSAERLKGVDSTLKIQPAELGDSAMYLCASSLVFSSTDTQYFGPGTRLTVL.

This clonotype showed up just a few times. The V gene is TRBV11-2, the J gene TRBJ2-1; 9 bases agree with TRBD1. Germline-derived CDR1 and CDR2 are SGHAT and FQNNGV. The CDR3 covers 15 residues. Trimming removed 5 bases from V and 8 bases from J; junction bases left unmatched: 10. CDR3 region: CASSPEGQGWDEQFF. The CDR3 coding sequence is TGTGCCAGCAGCCCGGAAGGACAGGGGTGGGATGAGCAGTTCTTC.

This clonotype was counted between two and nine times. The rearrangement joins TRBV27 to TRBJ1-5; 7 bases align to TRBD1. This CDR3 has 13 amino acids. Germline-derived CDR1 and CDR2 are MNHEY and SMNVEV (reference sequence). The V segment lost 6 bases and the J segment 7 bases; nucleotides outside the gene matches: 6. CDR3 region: CASRQGPSQPQHF. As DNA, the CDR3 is TGTGCCAGCAGACAGGGGCCTTCCCAGCCCCAGCATTTT.